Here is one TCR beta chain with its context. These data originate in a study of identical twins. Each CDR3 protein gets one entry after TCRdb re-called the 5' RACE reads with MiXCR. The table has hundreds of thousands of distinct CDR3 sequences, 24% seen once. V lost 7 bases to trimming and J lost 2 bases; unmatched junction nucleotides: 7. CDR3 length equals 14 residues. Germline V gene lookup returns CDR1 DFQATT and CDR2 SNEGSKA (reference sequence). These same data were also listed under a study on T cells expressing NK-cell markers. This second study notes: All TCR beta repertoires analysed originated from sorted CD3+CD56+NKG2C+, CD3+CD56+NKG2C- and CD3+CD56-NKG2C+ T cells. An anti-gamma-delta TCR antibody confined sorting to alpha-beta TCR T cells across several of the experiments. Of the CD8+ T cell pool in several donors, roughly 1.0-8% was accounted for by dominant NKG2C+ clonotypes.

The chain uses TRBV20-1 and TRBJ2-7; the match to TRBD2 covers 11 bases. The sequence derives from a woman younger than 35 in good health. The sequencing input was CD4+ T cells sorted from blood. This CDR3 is CSVQIAGGPYEQYF. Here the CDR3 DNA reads TGCAGTGTTCAAATAGCGGGAGGGCCCTACGAGCAGTACTTC.